These 9 T cell receptor beta chains came from one sample sequenced in a study of blood T cell repertoires in COVID-19. Repertoires were generated with immunoSEQ multiplex PCR, while TCRdb's copy carries only in-frame clones and drops some. The sample has some 200,000 clones; about 89% are singletons. The sequenced material came from peripheral blood. The receptors stem from a woman between 40 and 55 years old with acute or convalescent COVID-19.

This chain connects TRBV7-2 to TRBJ1-1; D uncertain. Germline assignment: CDR1 SGHTA and CDR2 FQGNSA. This CDR3 is built from 13 residues. V shed 3 bases and J shed 1 base, with 6 bases lying between them. This CDR3 reads CASSFKSNTEAFF. CDR3 sequence (DNA): TGTGCCAGCAGCTTCAAATCGAACACTGAAGCTTTCTTT.

The rearrangement links TRBV11-2 to TRBJ1-1; D remains unclear. The germline V gene encodes CDR1 SGHAT and CDR2 FQNNGV. Trimming shortened V by 0 bases and J by 0 bases, and 5 bases separated the two germline ends. The CDR3 is 14 amino acids. CDR3 nucleotide sequence: TGTGCCAGCAGCTTAGAGGGCATGAACACTGAAGCTTTCTTT. This gives the protein CASSLEGMNTEAFF.

The rearrangement joins TRBV6-2 or TRBV6-3 to TRBJ1-5; maybe TRBD1 (6 bases). The CDR3 runs to 16 residues. The germline V gene has CDR1 MNHEY and CDR2 SVGEGT. The V and J ends lost 1 base and 0 bases respectively, with 10 bases between them. CDR3 DNA: TGTGCCAGCAGTTACTTGGGACATTATAGCAATCAGCCCCAGCATTTT. Its translation: CASSYLGHYSNQPQHF.

The chain uses TRBV2 and TRBJ2-2, with D possibly being TRBD1 (6 bases). The CDR3 runs to 15 residues. V was cut by 6 bases and J by 3 bases, with 14 bases left in between. The germline V gene has CDR1 SNHLY and CDR2 FYNNEI. The CDR3 spells CASRDRPAYTGELFF. For the CDR3, the DNA is TGTGCCAGCAGGGACAGACCCGCGTACACCGGGGAGCTGTTTTTT.

V is TRBV9 and J is TRBJ1-3; D unresolved. V was shortened by 5 bases and J by 10 bases, with 10 bases between the two germline ends. CDR1 SGDLS and CDR2 YYNGEE come from the germline V gene. The length of the CDR3 is 11 residues. The CDR3 sequence is CASSDGVTIYF. CDR3 bases: TGTGCCAGCAGTGACGGAGTTACCATATATTTT. Complete variable domain (other parts from reference TRBV9 and TRBJ1-3): DSGVTQTPKHLITATGQRVTLRCSPRSGDLSVYWYQQSLDQGLQFLIQYYNGEERAKGNILERFSAQQFPDLHSELNLSSLELGDSALYFCASSDGVTIYFGEGSWLTVV.

This chain links TRBV9 with TRBJ1-5; possible D gene TRBD1, 6 bases. Germline CDR1 and CDR2: SGDLS and YYNGEE. The CDR3 totals 15 residues. Trimming shortened V by 2 bases and J by 8 bases, and 17 bases separated the two germline ends. The CDR3 DNA reads TGTGCCAGCAGCGTTTCCTCGGGGGAGGGGGAGCCCCAGCATTTT. It specifies CASSVSSGEGEPQHF.

This chain links TRBV19 with TRBJ1-5; the D gene is possibly TRBD1 (5 bases). The CDR3 consists of 14 residues. V was trimmed by 10 bases and J by 7 bases, leaving 20 bases between them. Per germline, CDR1 LNHDA and CDR2 SQIVND (reference sequence). CDR3 amino acids: CATSGSGGVQPQHF. In nucleotides, the CDR3 is TGTGCCACCTCGGGCTCCGGAGGGGTACAGCCCCAGCATTTT.

This sequence joins TRBV6-5 and TRBJ2-7; TRBD1 agrees at 8 bases. Per the germline V gene, CDR1 is MNHEY and CDR2 is SVGAGI. V dropped 6 bases and J dropped 5; count of bases not matched to a gene: 6. The CDR3 spans 13 residues. The CDR3 bases are TGTGCCAGCAGCCAGACAGGGGAGAACGAGCAGTACGTC. Its protein product is CASSQTGENEQYV.

CDR3 nucleotides: TGTGCCAGCAGAGGAGGGCGGAACTATGGCTACACCTTC. This sequence encodes CASRGGRNYGYTF. This chain links TRBV6-5 with TRBJ1-2; no clear D gene. Trimming removed 6 bases from V and 2 bases from J, with 10 bases in between. The CDR3 totals 13 residues. CDR1 is MNHEY, CDR2 SVGAGI, per germline.